The rows below give T cell receptor beta chains drawn from one sample of a study of early T cells in non-severe SARS-CoV-2 infection. MiXCR was run by TCRdb on the 5' RACE reads, yielding one entry per CDR3 protein. The sample carries 60,000 to 70,000 distinct CDR3 sequences, roughly 10% recorded once. The sequencing input was whole blood. Source of these receptors: an adult who was a healthcare worker with PCR-confirmed SARS-CoV-2 infection or an uninfected control (not recorded which). Both conserved end residues are part of each CDR3. The D gene is left open where the match is weak. Not every row has a clone size; where given, it reads once, few, many or a size class.

D gene	V gene	clone size	J gene	CDR3 protein	CDR3 DNA
TRBD1	TRBV7-3	NA	TRBJ2-7	CASSLGPPGTGSEQYF	TGTGCCAGCAGCTTAGGCCCCCCCGGGACAGGGAGCGAGCAGTACTTC
NA	TRBV6-2/TRBV6-3	many	TRBJ2-1	CASSYNRRSYYNEQFF	TGTGCCAGCAGTTACAACAGGCGATCCTACTACAATGAGCAGTTCTTC
TRBD2	TRBV5-1	few	TRBJ2-1	CASSPGTNWGNEQFF	TGCGCCAGCAGCCCCGGGACTAACTGGGGTAATGAGCAGTTCTTC
NA	TRBV5-5	NA	TRBJ2-3	CASSLAREHTQYF	TGTGCCAGCAGCTTGGCCAGGGAGCATACGCAGTATTTT
TRBD2	TRBV4-2	NA	TRBJ2-7	CASSQVWSGVYEQYF	TGTGCCAGCAGCCAAGTGTGGAGCGGGGTTTACGAGCAGTACTTC
NA	TRBV2	few	TRBJ1-6	CASSELGDTSSPLHF	TGTGCCAGCAGTGAATTAGGTGACACGAGTTCACCCCTCCACTTT
NA	TRBV12-3/TRBV12-4	many	TRBJ2-1	CASSLGRYNEQFF	TGTGCCAGCAGTTTAGGGCGTTACAATGAGCAGTTCTTC
NA	TRBV12-3/TRBV12-4	few	TRBJ2-1	CASSQHYNEQFF	TGTGCCAGCAGCCAACATTACAATGAGCAGTTCTTC
TRBD2	TRBV29-1	many	TRBJ2-1	CSSAPSGGNEQFF	TGCAGCTCCGCGCCTAGCGGAGGGAATGAGCAGTTCTTC
TRBD2	TRBV7-9	few	TRBJ2-1	CASSLALAGGQNEQFF	TGTGCCAGCAGCTTAGCGCTAGCGGGAGGGCAGAATGAGCAGTTCTTC
NA	TRBV12-3/TRBV12-4	many	TRBJ1-6	CASSSTGSYNSPLHF	TGTGCCAGCAGTTCCACCGGATCCTATAATTCACCCCTCCACTTT
NA	TRBV10-3	NA	TRBJ1-2	CAISEGLNYGYTF	TGTGCCATCAGTGAGGGACTTAACTATGGCTACACCTTC